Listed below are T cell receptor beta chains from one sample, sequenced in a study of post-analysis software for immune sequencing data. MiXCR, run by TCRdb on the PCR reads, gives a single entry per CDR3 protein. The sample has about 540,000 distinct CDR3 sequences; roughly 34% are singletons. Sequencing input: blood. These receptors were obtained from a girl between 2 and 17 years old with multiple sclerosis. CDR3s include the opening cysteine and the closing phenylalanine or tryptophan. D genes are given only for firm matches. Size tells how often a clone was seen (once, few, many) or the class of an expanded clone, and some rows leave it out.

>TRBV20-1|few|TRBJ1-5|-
TGCAGTGCCCGACAGCTTTATAGCAATCAGCCCCAGCATTTT
CSARQLYSNQPQHF
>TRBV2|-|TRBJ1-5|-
TGTGCCAGCAGTGATAGGGTTGCTAGCAATCAGCCCCAGCATTTT
CASSDRVASNQPQHF
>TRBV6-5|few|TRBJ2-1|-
TGTGCCAGCAGTTACTTCGGAACAGGGACCGGTGAGCAGTTCTTC
CASSYFGTGTGEQFF
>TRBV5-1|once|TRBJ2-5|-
TGCGCCAGCAGCGGGGTAACAGGGAGTGAAGAGACCCAGTACTTC
CASSGVTGSEETQYF
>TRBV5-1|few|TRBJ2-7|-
TGCGCCAGCAACTTTTTTGGCCGACACGAGCAGTACTTC
CASNFFGRHEQYF
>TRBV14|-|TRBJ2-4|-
TGTGCCAGCAGCCTAGAGCAGTACTTC
CASSLEQYF
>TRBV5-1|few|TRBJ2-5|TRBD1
TGCGCCAGCAGCTTGGGCGGGACAGGGCAAGAGACCCAGTACTTC
CASSLGGTGQETQYF
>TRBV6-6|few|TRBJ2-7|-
TGTGCCAGCAGTACAGGGAGAGGAGAGCAGTACTTC
CASSTGRGEQYF
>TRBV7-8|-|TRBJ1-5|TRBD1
TGTGCCAGCAGCCGCGGGACAGAAGGGAACCAGCCCCAGCATTTT
CASSRGTEGNQPQHF
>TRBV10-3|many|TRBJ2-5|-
TGTGCCCACCGCCGTGAGGGAGAGACCCAGTACTTC
CAHRREGETQYF
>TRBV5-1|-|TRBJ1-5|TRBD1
TGCGCCAGCAGCTTGGATGGGAGGACAGGGGGAAGCAATCAGCCCCAGCATTTT
CASSLDGRTGGSNQPQHF
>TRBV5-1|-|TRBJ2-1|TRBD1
TGCGCCAGCAGCAGTGAACCAGGGGGTATCTACAATGAGCAGTTCTTC
CASSSEPGGIYNEQFF
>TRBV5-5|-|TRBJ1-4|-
TGTACCAGCAGCTTGGTGGGGGTCTCTGCAACTAATGAAAAACTGTTTTTT
CTSSLVGVSATNEKLFF
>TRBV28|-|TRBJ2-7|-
TGTGCCACCCGGTCGGGACAAACGCCCGAGCAGTACTTC
CATRSGQTPEQYF
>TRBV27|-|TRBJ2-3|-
TGTGCCAGCAGTTCGCTGTACGGCACCGCGAGGGGAGATACGCAGTATTTT
CASSSLYGTARGDTQYF
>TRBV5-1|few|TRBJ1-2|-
TGCGCCAGCAGCTTGGCTCCACCAAACTATGGCTACACCTTC
CASSLAPPNYGYTF
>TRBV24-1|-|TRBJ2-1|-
TGTGCCACCGGACCGCAGGAGCAGTTCTTC
CATGPQEQFF
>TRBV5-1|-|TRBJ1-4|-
TGCGCCAGCAGCTTGGTTGCGGATGAAAAACTGTTTTTT
CASSLVADEKLFF
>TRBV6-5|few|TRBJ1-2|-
TGTGCCAGCAGTTACTCTCGGGAGGGCTATGGCTACACCTTC
CASSYSREGYGYTF
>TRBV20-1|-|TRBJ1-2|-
TGCAGTGCTAGAGATCTGGGGAAGGACTATGGCTACACCTTC
CSARDLGKDYGYTF
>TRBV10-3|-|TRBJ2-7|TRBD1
TGTGCCATCAGTGAAGGGACAGCCTCCCGCGAGCAGTACTTC
CAISEGTASREQYF
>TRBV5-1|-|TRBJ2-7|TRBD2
TGCGCCAGCAGCTCGGGACTAGCGGGGGTACCCCGATCCGAGCAGTACTTC
CASSSGLAGVPRSEQYF
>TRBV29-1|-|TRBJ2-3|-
TGCAGCGTTGCTCTCCGGCTAGCGAAGACAGATACGCAGTATTTT
CSVALRLAKTDTQYF
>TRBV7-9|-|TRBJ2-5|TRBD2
TGTGCCAGCAGCACCCGGGAGACTAGCGGGACCCAGTACTTC
CASSTRETSGTQYF
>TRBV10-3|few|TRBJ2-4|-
TGTGCCATCAGTCCAAAGCAGGGGTCTTTAGCCAAAAACATTCAGTACTTC
CAISPKQGSLAKNIQYF
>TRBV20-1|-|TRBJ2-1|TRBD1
TGCAGTGCTAGAGATCGGGACAGGGGGGGTCCCTACAATGAGCAGTTCTTC
CSARDRDRGGPYNEQFF
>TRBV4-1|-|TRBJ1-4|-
TGCGCCAGCAGCCCTCAACCGTGGGGGGCTAATGAAAAACTGTTTTTT
CASSPQPWGANEKLFF
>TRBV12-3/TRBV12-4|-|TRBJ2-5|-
TGTGCCAGCAGCGTTCAGAGTGCGTACCAAGAGACCCAGTACTTC
CASSVQSAYQETQYF
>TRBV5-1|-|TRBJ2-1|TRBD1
TGCGCCAGCAGCTTGCAAACAGGGGAAAGGAATGAGCAGTTCTTC
CASSLQTGERNEQFF
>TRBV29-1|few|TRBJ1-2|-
TGCAGCGTTGAACGTTCTAACTATGGCTACACCTTC
CSVERSNYGYTF
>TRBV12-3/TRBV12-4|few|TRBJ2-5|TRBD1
TGTGCCAGCAGGGACAGGGGAGAGACCCAGTACTTC
CASRDRGETQYF
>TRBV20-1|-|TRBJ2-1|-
TGCAGTGCCCCCCCCAGGGGGGGGCTTTACAATGAGCAGTTCTTC
CSAPPRGGLYNEQFF
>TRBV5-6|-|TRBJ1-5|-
TGTGCCAGCAGCTTGATAGGCCGAGGAATCAGTGAGCCCCAGCATTTT
CASSLIGRGISEPQHF
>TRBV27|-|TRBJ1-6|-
TGTGCCAGCAGCCTTCACTTGCAGGGCTCCTATAATTCACCCCTCCACTTT
CASSLHLQGSYNSPLHF
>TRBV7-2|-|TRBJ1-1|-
TGTGCCAGCACCCAAGGGGTGAACACTGAAGCTTTCTTT
CASTQGVNTEAFF
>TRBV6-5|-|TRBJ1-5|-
TGTGCCAGCAGCCCCAACAGGATCAATCAGCCCCAGCATTTT
CASSPNRINQPQHF
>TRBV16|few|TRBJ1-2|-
TGTGCCAGCAGCCAATCGAACAGGGCAGTCTATGGCTACACCTTC
CASSQSNRAVYGYTF
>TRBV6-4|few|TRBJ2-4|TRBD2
TGTGCCAGCAGTGAAGGAGCGGGGGGCCGGGGAGCCAAAAACATTCAGTACTTC
CASSEGAGGRGAKNIQYF
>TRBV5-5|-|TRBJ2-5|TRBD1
TGTGCCAGCAGGCCCAGACAGGGTTTGGAAGGGACCCAGTACTTC
CASRPRQGLEGTQYF
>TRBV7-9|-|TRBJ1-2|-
TGTGCCAGCAGCCCCGGACACTCGGATGGCTACACCTTC
CASSPGHSDGYTF
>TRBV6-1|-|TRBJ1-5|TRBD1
TGTGCCAGCAGTGAACCAGGGGGCGGACAGCCCCAGCATTTT
CASSEPGGGQPQHF
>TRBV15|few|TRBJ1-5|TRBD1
TGTGCCACCAGCATCACCCACCACAGGGGGCTTCAGCCCCAGCATTTT
CATSITHHRGLQPQHF
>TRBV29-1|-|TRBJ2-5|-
TGCAGCGTCCAGGACAGAAATATGGTGGAGACCCAGTACTTC
CSVQDRNMVETQYF
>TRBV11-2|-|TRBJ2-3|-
TGTGCCAGCAGCTTATGGGGACTGGCGGGGACAGATACGCAGTATTTT
CASSLWGLAGTDTQYF